These 5 T cell receptor beta chains share one sample of origin, sequenced in a study of radiotherapy plus CTLA-4 blockade in lung cancer. Clones were sequenced by immunoSEQ multiplex PCR, and TCRdb holds only the in-frame ones, with some missing. The sample has about 50,000 clones, almost 85% seen once. Sequencing was performed on peripheral blood, taken from a patient treated with radiotherapy plus ipilimumab. These receptors were obtained from a human donor with non-small cell lung cancer whose response to radiotherapy plus ipilimumab could not be evaluated.

The rearrangement joins TRBV7-9 to TRBJ2-5; no clear D. CDR1 is SEHNR and CDR2 is FQNEAQ in the germline V gene (reference sequence). This CDR3 region has 10 residues. Trimming removed 8 bases at V and 4 bases at J, with 5 bases between. Here the CDR3 reads CASGAETQYF. The CDR3, as DNA: TGTGCCAGCGGAGCAGAGACCCAGTACTTC. The whole variable domain, remainder taken from reference TRBV7-9 and TRBJ2-5, is DTGVSQNPRHKITKRGQNVTFRCDPISEHNRLYWYRQTLGQGPEFLTYFQNEAQLEKSRLLSDRFSAERPKGSFSTLEIQRTEQGDSAMYLCASGAETQYFGPGTRLLVL.

The V gene is TRBV7-9, the J gene TRBJ2-2; D is undetermined. This CDR3 contains 11 residues. The V and J ends lost 5 bases and 9 bases respectively, with 7 bases between them. Germline CDR1 and CDR2: SEHNR and FQNEAQ (reference sequence). CDR3 sequence: CASSPLWELFF. CDR3 in DNA: TGTGCCAGCAGCCCCTTGTGGGAGCTGTTTTTT.

The chain joins TRBV5-1 to TRBJ2-2; D may be TRBD2 (5 bases). This CDR3 is built from 13 residues. The germline V gene encodes CDR1 SGHRS and CDR2 YFSETQ. The V end was cut by 2 bases, the J end by 7 bases, with 9 bases between. The CDR3 is CASSLFGDGELFF. CDR3 DNA sequence: TGCGCCAGCAGCTTATTCGGGGACGGGGAGCTGTTTTTT.

This clone was found once. The rearrangement links TRBV28 to TRBJ2-1; tentative D call: TRBD2 (6 bases). The ends were cut back, 3 bases at V and 4 bases at J, with 16 bases in the middle. The germline V gene has CDR1 MDHEN and CDR2 SYDVKM. This CDR3 is 16 amino acids long. The CDR3 DNA reads TGTGCCAGCAGTTTTTCTGGGACTGTAGTTTACAATGAGCAGTTCTTC. Translated, it gives CASSFSGTVVYNEQFF.

V and J are TRBV5-1 and TRBJ2-5; TRBD2 matches 7 bases. The end of the DNA fits TRBJ2-7 better, so the J call may be wrong. The CDR3 consists of 14 residues. Germline CDR1 SGHRS, CDR2 YFSETQ. This CDR3 reads CASMEGGAVNEQYF. CDR3 DNA sequence: TGCGCCAGCATGGAGGGAGGGGCGGTAAACGAGCAGTACTTC.